What follows describes a single T cell receptor (beta chain). The antigen remains unidentified. Per germline, CDR1 SNHLY and CDR2 FYNNEI. CDR3 length: 16 residues. The entry originates in a study of CXCR3-negative and CXCR3-positive naive CD8 T cells. Overall study: Per-library TRB read counts averaged about 1.5 +/- 0.3 million, adding up to approximately 130 million in total. The study, taken as a whole, reports: More hydrophobic TRB CDR3s were found in CXCR3-positive naive cells than in CXCR3-negative naive cells.

Triplicates of around 300,000 cells were sorted from each CD8+ T cell subset. The TRB cDNA libraries were prepared by 5' RACE with UMI labels. TCRdb re-called the 5' RACE reads and catalogs CDR3 proteins one per entry, DNA excluded. This table lists over 100,000 distinct CDR3 sequences. The sample consisted of naive CXCR3+ CD8+ T cells from blood. Indicated subset: CD45RO-CCR7+CD27+CD95- naive CD8+ T cells expressing CXCR3 (TNR3+). The origin of this receptor is a human donor in good health. Some clones in this sample may be carry-over from other donors' samples. The V and J genes are TRBV2 and TRBJ2-1; the TRBD2 assignment by TCRdb is unverifiable without DNA. The CDR3 region is CASSEPPSGLYNEQFF.